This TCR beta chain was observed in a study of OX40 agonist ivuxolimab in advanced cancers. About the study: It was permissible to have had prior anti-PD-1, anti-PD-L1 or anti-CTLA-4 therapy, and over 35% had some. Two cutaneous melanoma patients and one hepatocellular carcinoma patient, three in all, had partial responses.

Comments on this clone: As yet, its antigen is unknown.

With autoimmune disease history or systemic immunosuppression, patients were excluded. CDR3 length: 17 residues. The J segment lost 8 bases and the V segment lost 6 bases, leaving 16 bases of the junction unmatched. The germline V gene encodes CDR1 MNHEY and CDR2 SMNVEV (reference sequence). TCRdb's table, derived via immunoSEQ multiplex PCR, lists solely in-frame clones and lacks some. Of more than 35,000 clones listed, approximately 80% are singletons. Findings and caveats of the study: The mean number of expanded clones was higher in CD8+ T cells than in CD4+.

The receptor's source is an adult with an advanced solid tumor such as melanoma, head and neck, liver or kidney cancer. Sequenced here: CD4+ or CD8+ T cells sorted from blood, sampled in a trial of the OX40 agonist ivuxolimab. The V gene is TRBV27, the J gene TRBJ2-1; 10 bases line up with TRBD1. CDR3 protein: CASRNTGTGAQMDEQFF. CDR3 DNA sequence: TGTGCCAGCAGAAATACCGGGACAGGGGCTCAGATGGATGAGCAGTTCTTC.